What follows describes a single T cell receptor beta chain. This sample was taken from a study of technical replicates of blood from a handful of donors. Measured with immunoSEQ multiplex PCR; TCRdb has only the in-frame clones, and not every one. The sample yields some 70,000 clones, 95% to 97% seen once. J gave up 3 bases and V 4 bases, and 10 bases lay outside the gene matches. Per the germline V gene, CDR1 is SGHRS and CDR2 is YFSETQ. The CDR3 spans 16 residues. This receptor was identified in a human donor in good health. The genes are TRBV5-1 and TRBJ1-1; TRBD1 matches at 9 bases. Sequenced: T cells isolated from PBMCs. This CDR3 is CASSLQGAGVDTEAFF. CDR3 nucleotide sequence: TGCGCCAGCAGCCTACAGGGGGCCGGGGTCGACACTGAAGCTTTCTTT. Full variable domain (outside the CDR3, taken from reference TRBV5-1 and TRBJ1-1): KAGVTQTPRYLIKTRGQQVTLSCSPISGHRSVSWYQQTPGQGLQFLFEYFSETQRNKGNFPGRFSGRQFSNSRSEMNVSTLELGDSALYLCASSLQGAGVDTEAFFGQGTRLTVV.